The 19 T cell receptor beta chains reported below all come from one sample, sequenced in a study of T and B cells in COVID-19 patients. Blood genomic DNA input for TRB amplification was roughly 220-500 ng. Multiplex PCR with BIOMED2 TRB-A/B primer pools amplified TRB rearrangements. TCRdb re-called the multiplex PCR reads through MiXCR, storing one row per CDR3 protein. The sample consists of some 6,000 distinct CDR3 sequences, roughly 26% of them appearing once. The specimen sequenced was blood. These receptors all come from a human donor with active COVID-19.

This chain uses TRBV20-1 with TRBJ2-7; TRBD2 aligns across 9 bases. V dropped 3 bases and J dropped 1; count of bases not matched to a gene: 19. Germline V CDR1 and CDR2: DFQATT, SNEGSKA (reference sequence). This CDR3 spans 19 amino acids. CDR3 coding DNA: TGCAGTGCTAGGGCCACGGGGTCGATAGGACTAGCGAAGTCCTACGAGCAGTACTTC. It specifies CSARATGSIGLAKSYEQYF.

The chain links TRBV24-1 to TRBJ1-2; unclear D gene. The CDR3 extends over 12 amino acids. CDR1 is KGHDR and CDR2 is SFDVKD in the germline V gene. V shed 6 bases and J shed 6 bases, with 10 bases lying between them. The CDR3 nucleotides read TGTGCCACCAGTAGGGAAGGACATGGCTACACCTTC. This gives the protein CATSREGHGYTF.

This clonotype is judged medium-sized. The genes are TRBV19 and TRBJ2-7, with 8 bases matching TRBD2. Trimming removed 5 bases from V and 5 bases from J; junction bases left unmatched: 11. Germline lookup yields CDR1 LNHDA and CDR2 SQIVND (reference sequence). This CDR3 contains 15 residues. The CDR3 DNA reads TGTGCCAGTAGTCTCCGGGACGGGGGGGTCCACGAGCAGTACTTC. This gives the protein CASSLRDGGVHEQYF.

By sample share, this clonotype is medium-sized (0.01 to 0.1%). This chain links TRBV6-1 with TRBJ2-1; D not certain. V was cut by 6 bases and J by 8 bases, with 14 bases left in between. This CDR3 comprises 13 residues. The germline CDR1 and CDR2 sequences are MNHNS and SASEGT. CDR3 coding DNA: TGTGCCAGCAGGAGAGAACTGACGGATGAGCAGTTCTTC. Translating gives CASRRELTDEQFF.

The V gene is TRBV5-6, the J gene TRBJ2-1; tentatively, D is TRBD2 (6 bases). V lost 2 bases and J 9 bases, leaving 15 bases between the germline ends. The germline gives CDR1 SGHDT, CDR2 YYEEEE. The CDR3 sequence is 14 residues long. CDR3 loop: CASSFSGGAGEQFF. CDR3 nucleotides: TGTGCCAGCAGCTTTAGCGGCGGCGCCGGTGAGCAGTTCTTC.

This clonotype was recorded a few times. The CDR3 protein is CASSHRGAKTQYF. DNA of the CDR3: TGTGCCAGCAGCCATCGCGGGGCAAAGACCCAGTACTTC. The chain couples TRBV14 to TRBJ2-5, with a weak D call TRBD2 (6 bases). Germline values: CDR1 SGHDN, CDR2 FVKESK. With 3 bases removed from V and 6 bases from J, the gap between germline ends came to 11 bases. The CDR3 has 13 amino acids.

This clonotype was counted a few times. Here the CDR3 reads CASSISPAGNTEAFF. In DNA, the CDR3 is TGTGCCAGCAGCATCAGTCCGGCAGGGAACACTGAAGCTTTCTTT. This rearrangement joins TRBV7-2 to TRBJ1-1; D is unclear. This CDR3 contains 15 residues. The germline V gene has CDR1 SGHTA and CDR2 FQGNSA. Trimming cost V 5 bases and J 1 base, with 14 bases left between them.

The chain joins TRBV29-1 to TRBJ2-7; 9 bases map to TRBD1. The CDR3 spans 13 residues. CDR1 SQVTM and CDR2 ANQGSEA come from the germline V gene. V lost 6 bases, J lost 1 base, and 4 bases stayed unmatched. DNA of the CDR3: TGCAGCGTGGGACAGGGAGGGTCCTACGAGCAGTACTTC. Amino acid sequence: CSVGQGGSYEQYF.

This chain uses TRBV7-2 with TRBJ2-7; 12 nucleotides align to TRBD1. Trimming removed 5 bases from V and 4 bases from J; junction bases left unmatched: 9. The CDR3 has 16 amino acids. Germline lookup yields CDR1 SGHTA and CDR2 FQGNSA. The CDR3 loop is CASSPAGTGGAYEQYF. As DNA, the CDR3 is TGTGCCAGCAGCCCAGCCGGGACAGGGGGCGCTTACGAGCAGTACTTC. The full variable domain, rest sourced from reference TRBV7-2 and TRBJ2-7, is GAGVSQSPSNKVTEKGKDVELRCDPISGHTALYWYRQSLGQGLEFLIYFQGNSAPDKSGLPSDRFSAERTGGSVSTLTIQRTQQEDSAVYLCASSPAGTGGAYEQYFGPGTRLTVT.

This clonotype has just a few counts. The V and J genes are TRBV5-1 and TRBJ2-2, with no clear D. This CDR3 region has 13 residues. Germline-derived CDR1 and CDR2 are SGHRS and YFSETQ. V was cut by 0 bases and J by 4 bases, with 4 bases left in between. In DNA form, the CDR3 reads TGCGCCAGCAGCTTGGGAGGCACCGGGGAGCTGTTTTTT. This sequence encodes CASSLGGTGELFF.

This clonotype appeared a single time. A much bigger clone sits one base away, suggesting this may be a read error. The chain couples TRBV14 to TRBJ2-7; D is unclear. This CDR3 has 11 residues. CDR1 is SGHDN, CDR2 FVKESK, per germline. The CDR3 DNA reads TGTGCCATCAGCCAAGAATACGAGCAGTACTTC. This gives the protein CAISQEYEQYF. The variable domain in full, completed from reference TRBV14 and TRBJ2-7, reads EAGVTQFPSHSVIEKGQTVTLRCDPISGHDNLYWYRRVMGKEIKFLLHFVKESKQDESGMPNNRFLAERTGGTYSTLKVQPAELEDSGVYFCAISQEYEQYFGPGTRLTVT.

In the case of this clonotype: This clone may be a read error of a much larger clone one base away. The J gene is TRBJ2-1, the V gene TRBV6-5, with D perhaps being TRBD1 or TRBD2 (5 bases each). The CDR3 sequence is 13 residues long. Per germline, CDR1 MNHEY and CDR2 SVGAGI. V dropped 5 bases and J dropped 7 bases, with 12 bases sitting between them. CDR3 nucleotide sequence: TGTGCCAGCAGTCAAGACGGGGCAAATGAGCAGTTCTTC. Translating it yields CASSQDGANEQFF.

This clonotype is classed as medium-sized. V is TRBV6-1 and J is TRBJ2-2, with TRBD2 identical over 7 bases. The CDR3 covers 16 residues. V was pared by 1 base and J by 6 bases, with 8 bases of the junction left unmatched. Germline values: CDR1 MNHNS, CDR2 SASEGT. The CDR3 DNA is TGTGCCAGCAGTGAAGACGACGGGAGGTGGGCCGGGGAGCTGTTTTTT. This gives the protein CASSEDDGRWAGELFF.

The gene calls are TRBV9 and TRBJ2-3; 8 bases align to TRBD2. CDR3 length equals 19 residues. The V segment lost 2 bases and the J segment 5 bases; nucleotides outside the gene matches: 19. Per germline, CDR1 SGDLS and CDR2 YYNGEE. Here the CDR3 reads CASSVPGRGAGDLQDTQYF. The CDR3 DNA reads TGTGCCAGCAGCGTCCCTGGGCGTGGAGCGGGGGACCTACAAGATACGCAGTATTTT.

This sequence joins TRBV11-2 and TRBJ2-2; 11 bases fit TRBD2. CDR3 size: 18 residues. V lost 2 bases to trimming and J lost 6 bases; unmatched junction nucleotides: 11. In germline, CDR1 is SGHAT, CDR2 FQNNGV. CDR3 bases: TGTGCCAGCAGCTTATACTCCCTAGCGGGGGGCCGTGCCGGGGAGCTGTTTTTT. It specifies CASSLYSLAGGRAGELFF.

The chain combines TRBV18 with TRBJ2-1; TRBD2 matches 8 bases. Looked up from germline, CDR1 is KGHSH and CDR2 is LQKENI. Germline trimming cut 3 bases from V and 7 bases from J; bases unmatched to any gene: 8. The CDR3 is made up of 15 amino acids. CDR3 residues: CASSPMAGGGNEQFF. The CDR3 coding sequence is TGTGCCAGCTCACCCATGGCGGGAGGAGGGAATGAGCAGTTCTTC.

By frequency in the sample, this clonotype is medium-sized. V gene TRBV7-4 combines with J gene TRBJ1-3, with 9 bases identical to TRBD1. V was pared by 4 bases and J by 4 bases, with 8 bases of the junction left unmatched. The CDR3 is 16 residues long. The germline gives CDR1 SGHVT, CDR2 SQSDAQ. CDR3 in DNA: TGTGCCAGCAGCTCAAGAGGGGACAGGGCGGGAAACACCATATATTTT. This encodes CASSSRGDRAGNTIYF.

Many counts were recorded for this clonotype. The chain carries TRBV6-5 and TRBJ1-4, with D perhaps TRBD1 (6 bases). Germline V gives CDR1 MNHEY, CDR2 SVGAGI. V shed 4 bases and J shed 7 bases, with 13 bases lying between them. The CDR3 is made up of 14 amino acids. CDR3 in DNA: TGTGCCAGCAGTTCCACAGGGTCTAGTGAAAAACTGTTTTTT. Translated: CASSSTGSSEKLFF.

The chain combines TRBV29-1 with TRBJ2-1, with D possibly being TRBD1 or TRBD2 (6 bases each). Looked up from germline, CDR1 is SQVTM and CDR2 is ANQGSEA. The CDR3 contains 12 residues. Trimming left V 6 bases short and J 3 bases short, with 9 bases between. CDR3 protein: CSVGGSYNEQFF. The CDR3 DNA sequence: TGCAGCGTAGGGGGGAGCTACAATGAGCAGTTCTTC.